This note documents a single T cell receptor (beta chain) sequence. Its antigen is unidentified. Indicated treatment: 15 to 20 received Ad26.COV2.S at low or high dose, single or two shots; five or six received placebo; per-sample allocation not given. Samples were taken on day 63 after the first vaccine or placebo injection. Wuhan-strain SARS-CoV-2 spike was expressed by the Ad26 vector that made up the vaccine. These data originate in a study of Ad26.COV2.S vaccination and SARS-CoV-2 variants. The overall study: Enrolled in COV1001, the donor was in the Ad26.COV2.S trial arm, which received the vaccine. General study findings and limits: Researchers cautioned that TCR breadth and depth analyses may have underestimated total T cell responses.

This CDR3 has 15 amino acids. Germline V CDR1 and CDR2: ENHRY, SYGVKD. Trimming cost V 6 bases and J 3 bases; bases outside gene matches: 7. Profiling relied on immunoSEQ multiplex PCR, and the TCRdb table lists in-frame clones only, not all of them. Of 300,000 to 400,000 clones listed, around nine tenths were seen once; the top ten hold approximately 3.6%. This TCR was sampled from a person aged 18-60 years who received the Ad26.COV2.S COVID-19 vaccine or a placebo. The sequencing here drew on peripheral blood, taken in a trial of Ad26.COV2.S vaccine versus placebo. The V gene is TRBV10-3, the J gene TRBJ1-5; 8 bases are a match to TRBD1. The CDR3 protein is CAIRPQGGNNQPQHF. The CDR3 region has the DNA TGTGCCATCAGACCACAGGGGGGAAACAATCAGCCCCAGCATTTT.